A selection of T cell receptor beta chains follows, all from one sample in a study of CXCR3-negative and CXCR3-positive naive CD8 T cells. TCRdb re-called the 5' RACE reads, yielding one record per CDR3 amino acid sequence without DNA. The sample is made up of about 6,700 distinct CDR3 sequences, and the top ten hold 1.5% to 2% of it. Sequenced sample: naive CXCR3+ CD8+ T cells from blood. The origin of the receptors is a human donor in good health. Some clones in this sample may be carry-over from other donors' samples. Each CDR3 is given with its conserved first and last residue. The order of the fields is V gene, clone size, J gene, CDR3 protein. For some rows the clone size is stated as once, few or many, or as a class when expanded; others skip it.

TRBV28	-	TRBJ2-7	CASRLAGARSSSYEQYF
TRBV4-1	-	TRBJ2-2	CASSQDSGARAGELFF
TRBV29-1	-	TRBJ2-1	CSVDPSFGQGSSYNEQFF
TRBV29-1	-	TRBJ2-1	CSVRAGQGNEQFF
TRBV20-1	-	TRBJ1-1	CSARVGMNTEAFF
TRBV29-1	-	TRBJ2-3	CSVDGLADRGADTQYF
TRBV29-1	-	TRBJ2-7	CSATGGGEQYF
TRBV28	-	TRBJ2-5	CASSLRDYQETQYF
TRBV2	medium-sized	TRBJ2-4	CASEVVAKNIQYF
TRBV28	medium-sized	TRBJ2-5	CASSERAVGEETQYF
TRBV7-2	medium-sized	TRBJ2-3	CASSSQREGKTDTQYF
TRBV11-2	-	TRBJ2-4	CASSLVGNIQYF
TRBV2	-	TRBJ2-2	CASKDRENTGELFF
TRBV28	-	TRBJ2-7	CASSSNPLGEQYF
TRBV2	medium-sized	TRBJ2-4	CASSDPWASGASKNIQYF
TRBV24-1	-	TRBJ2-1	CATSDPADRAVSYNEQFF
TRBV5-1	-	TRBJ2-1	CASSLGTGNEQFF
TRBV28	-	TRBJ1-5	CASSFSESNQPQHF
TRBV7-9	-	TRBJ2-2	CASSLPGVSTGELFF
TRBV29-1	-	TRBJ2-5	CSVEAAPGPTQYF
TRBV2	-	TRBJ2-2	CATRAGVGELFF
TRBV6-5	medium-sized	TRBJ2-6	CASSLAISGANVLTF
TRBV29-1	medium-sized	TRBJ2-3	CSVERPGVPTDTQYF
TRBV27	-	TRBJ2-7	CASSRQGYEQYF
TRBV29-1	-	TRBJ1-1	CSVGGQGAIEAFF
TRBV27	medium-sized	TRBJ2-5	CASSPVTNTDQETQYF
TRBV13	-	TRBJ2-4	CASSLRRGELAKNIQYF
TRBV7-9	-	TRBJ1-1	CASSPSAEAFF
TRBV29-1	medium-sized	TRBJ2-7	CSVAVTYEQYF
TRBV10-3	-	TRBJ2-7	CAISDGGPIYEQYF
TRBV12-3/TRBV12-4	-	TRBJ1-2	CASSLGAVSYGYTF
TRBV3-1	-	TRBJ2-1	CASSQISGGDNEQFF
TRBV4-1	medium-sized	TRBJ2-7	CASSQAGGGYEQYF
TRBV15	medium-sized	TRBJ2-7	CATSRERSSSYEQYF
TRBV29-1	medium-sized	TRBJ2-5	CSVPLGLATETQYF
TRBV29-1	medium-sized	TRBJ1-2	CSVEAGQLANYGYTF
TRBV29-1	-	TRBJ2-1	CSVDAGYNEQFF
TRBV20-1	-	TRBJ1-1	CSASDYRTEAFF
TRBV20-1	medium-sized	TRBJ1-2	CSASRTEFNYGYTF
TRBV29-1	-	TRBJ2-3	CSVDSPDTQYF
TRBV29-1	-	TRBJ2-1	CSVEGPLRSYNEQFF
TRBV4-1	medium-sized	TRBJ1-1	CASSPKWGTGVNTEAFF